This T cell receptor (beta chain) appears in the sequencing data of a study of a mutant IDH1 vaccine in newly diagnosed glioma. Study background: Most patients had received both radiotherapy and temozolomide, the prior options being radiotherapy, temozolomide, or both.

Assay: immunoSEQ multiplex PCR; the TCRdb copy retains only in-frame clones and omits some. The sample has tens of thousands of clones; roughly two thirds are singletons. CDR1 SQVTM and CDR2 ANQGSEA come from the germline V gene. V was cut by 7 bases and J by 4 bases, with 13 bases left in between. CDR3 length equals 12 residues. Study-wide points: Vaccine-induced immune responses were detected in about 93% of patients.

Note on this clone: Its cognate antigen is unknown.

Stated time point: week 11, during vaccination. Topical imiquimod accompanied each vaccine dose, which consisted of 300 ug of mutant IDH1 20-mer peptide. The receptor's source is a man aged 18-30 years with glioma. Some clones in this sample may be carry-over from other donors' samples. V and J are TRBV29-1 and TRBJ2-5, with D maybe TRBD2 (5 bases). Sample: peripheral blood mononuclear cells (PBMCs), taken from a glioma patient whose treatment included an IDH1 peptide vaccine. CDR3 in amino acids: CSGIAIGETQYF. The DNA for the CDR3 is TGCAGCGGGATAGCGATTGGAGAGACCCAGTACTTC. Supplemented by reference TRBV29-1 and TRBJ2-5, the full variable domain reads SAVISQKPSRDICQRGTSLTIQCQVDSQVTMMFWYRQQPGQSLTLIATANQGSEATYESGFVIDKFPISRPNLTFSTLTVSNMSPEDSSIYLCSGIAIGETQYFGPGTRLLVL.